This T cell receptor beta chain was retrieved from a study of blood T cell repertoires in COVID-19. Sequencing used immunoSEQ multiplex PCR; TCRdb keeps in-frame clones, though not all of them. The sample contains some 290,000 clones, 86% of which appear only once. This clone was detected once. CDR1 and CDR2 (germline): SGHDN, FVKESK. V shed 4 bases and J shed 14 bases, with 12 bases lying between them. This CDR3 has 11 amino acids. Sequenced material: peripheral blood. The rearrangement links TRBV14 to TRBJ2-1; tentative D call: TRBD2 (7 bases). The TCR comes from a woman in her twenties or thirties with COVID-19, enrolled during active disease. CDR3 sequence: CASSLGGPKFF. The CDR3 DNA reads as TGTGCCAGCAGCCTCGGGGGGCCGAAGTTCTTC.